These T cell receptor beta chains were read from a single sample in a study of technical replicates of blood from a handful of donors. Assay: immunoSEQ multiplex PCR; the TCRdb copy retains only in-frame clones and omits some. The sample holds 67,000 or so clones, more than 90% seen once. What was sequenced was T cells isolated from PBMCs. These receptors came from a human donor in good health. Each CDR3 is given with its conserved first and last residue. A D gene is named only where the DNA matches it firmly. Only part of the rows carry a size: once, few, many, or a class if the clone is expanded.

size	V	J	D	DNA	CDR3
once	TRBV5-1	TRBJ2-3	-	TGCGCCAGCAGCTTCCCGCCTAACACAGATACGCAGTATTTT	CASSFPPNTDTQYF
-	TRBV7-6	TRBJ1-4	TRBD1	TGTGCCAGCAGCGTAACAGGGGCAGGGAGTATTAACGAAAAACTGTTTTTT	CASSVTGAGSINEKLFF
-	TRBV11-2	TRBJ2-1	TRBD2	TGTGCCAGCAGCTTAGATCGGTTTACCCGGGAGGGAATCTTCTTC	CASSLDRFTREGIFF
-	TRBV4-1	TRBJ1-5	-	TGCGCCAGCAGCCAAAAGTCAGGGCTGAATAGCAATCAGCCCCAGCATTTT	CASSQKSGLNSNQPQHF
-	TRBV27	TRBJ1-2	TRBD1	TGTGCCAGCAGTTCAGGACAGGGGACCAATGGCTACACCTTC	CASSSGQGTNGYTF
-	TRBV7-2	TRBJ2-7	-	TGTGCCAGCAGCTTTAGTTTGAACGAGCAGTACTTC	CASSFSLNEQYF
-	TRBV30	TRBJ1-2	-	TGTGCCTGGAGTGGAAACATCTATGGCTACACCTTC	CAWSGNIYGYTF
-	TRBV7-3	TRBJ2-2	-	TGTGCCAGCAGCTTAGGAGGGGACGGGGAGCTGTTTTTT	CASSLGGDGELFF
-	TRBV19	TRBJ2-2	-	TGTGCCAGTAGTATATCAGGGGTACCCGGGGAGCTGTTTTTT	CASSISGVPGELFF
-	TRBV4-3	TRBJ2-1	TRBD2	TGCGCCAGCAGCCTCTCCCTAGGGACTAGCGGGACTCACAATGAGCAGTTCTTC	CASSLSLGTSGTHNEQFF
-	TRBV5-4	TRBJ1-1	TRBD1	TGTGCCAGCAGCTTGTGGACAGGGTCAACTGAAGCTTTCTTT	CASSLWTGSTEAFF
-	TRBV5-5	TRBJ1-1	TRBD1	TGTGCCAGCAGCTTGGGACAGGGGGTGGCTGCTTTCTTT	CASSLGQGVAAFF
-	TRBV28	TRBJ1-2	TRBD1	TGTGCCAGCAGTTTAGGCAGGGGGTATGGCTACACCTTC	CASSLGRGYGYTF
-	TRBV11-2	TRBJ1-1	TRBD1	TGTGCCAGCAGCCGGGGACAGCTCACTGAAGCTTTCTTT	CASSRGQLTEAFF
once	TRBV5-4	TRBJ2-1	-	TGTGCCAGCAGCCCCCCGGTGGTAGCGCCATACAATGAGCAGTTCTTC	CASSPPVVAPYNEQFF
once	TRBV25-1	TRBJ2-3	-	TGTGCCAGCAGCTTCACAGATACGCAGTATTTT	CASSFTDTQYF
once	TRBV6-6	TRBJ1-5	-	TGTGCCAGCAGCCTACCGGGGCAGCCCCAGCATTTT	CASSLPGQPQHF
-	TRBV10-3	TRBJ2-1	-	TGTGCCATCAGTGAGTCTACAGCTACCTACAATGAGCAGTTCTTC	CAISESTATYNEQFF
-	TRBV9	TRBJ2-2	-	TGTGCCAGCAGCGTGGGGGGCGGGGAGCTGTTTTTT	CASSVGGGELFF
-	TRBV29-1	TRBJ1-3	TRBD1	TGCAGCGCCGACTCCGACAGGGTTGGAAACACCATATATTTT	CSADSDRVGNTIYF
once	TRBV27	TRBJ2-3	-	TGTGCCAGCAAGGAGATCACTAGCACAGATACGCAGTATTTT	CASKEITSTDTQYF
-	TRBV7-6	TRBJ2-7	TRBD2	TGTGCCAGCAGCCCCGGACTAGCGGGAGGCTACGAGCAGTACTTC	CASSPGLAGGYEQYF
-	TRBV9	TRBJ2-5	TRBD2	TGTGCCAGCAGCGTTGGCGGGGGCCAAGAGACCCAGTACTTC	CASSVGGGQETQYF
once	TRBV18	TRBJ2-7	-	TGTGCCAGCTCACCCCTCCACGGCGAGGGCTACGAGCAGTACTTC	CASSPLHGEGYEQYF
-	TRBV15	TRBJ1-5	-	TGTGCCACCAGCAGAGATGAACAGGTCCAGCCCCAGCATTTT	CATSRDEQVQPQHF
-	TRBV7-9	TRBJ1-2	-	TGTGCCAGCAGCTTAGGGGGCGGCTACACCTTC	CASSLGGGYTF
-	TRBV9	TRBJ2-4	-	TGTGCCAGCAGCGTAGGCCCCCGGGTTAGATCCAAAAACATTCAGTACTTC	CASSVGPRVRSKNIQYF
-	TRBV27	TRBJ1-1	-	TGTGCCAGCAGTTTATTCACAGGGAACACTGAAGCTTTCTTT	CASSLFTGNTEAFF
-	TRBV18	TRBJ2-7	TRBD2	TGTGCCAGCTCATCCATATCCACGGGACTAGCGGGTCTAGCTCGAGCCTACGAGCAGTACTTC	CASSSISTGLAGLARAYEQYF
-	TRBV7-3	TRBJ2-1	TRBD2	TGTGCCAGCAGCTCACCGGGACTAAACTACAATGAGCAGTTCTTC	CASSSPGLNYNEQFF
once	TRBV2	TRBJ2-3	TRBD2	TGTGCCAGCACGAGGTTAGCGGGAGGGGTGGATACGCAGTATTTT	CASTRLAGGVDTQYF
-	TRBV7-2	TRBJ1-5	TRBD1	TGTGCCAGCAGCCTCGTTCCCGGGACAGGAAATCAGCCCCAGCATTTT	CASSLVPGTGNQPQHF
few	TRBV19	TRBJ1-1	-	TGTGCCAGTAGTTCCGACAGGACACTTACTGAAGCTTTCTTT	CASSSDRTLTEAFF
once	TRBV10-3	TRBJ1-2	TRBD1	TGTGCCAGTACTTTTGGACAGGCTAACTATGGCTACACCTTC	CASTFGQANYGYTF
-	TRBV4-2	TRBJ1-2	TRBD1	TGTGCCAGCAGCCAAGCAGGGGGCGAAAGACGAGGGTATGGCTACACCTTC	CASSQAGGERRGYGYTF
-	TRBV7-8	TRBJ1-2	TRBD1	TGTGCCAGCAGCCACGGGACAGGGATTAACTATGGCTACACCTTC	CASSHGTGINYGYTF
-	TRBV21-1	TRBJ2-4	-	TGTGCCAGCAGCAAAGGAAAACTAGCGGGAGCCGGTGCCAAAAACATTCAGTACTTC	CASSKGKLAGAGAKNIQYF
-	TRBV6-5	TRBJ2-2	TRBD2	TGTGCCAGCACTAGCGGAGCCACCGGGGAGCTGTTTTTT	CASTSGATGELFF
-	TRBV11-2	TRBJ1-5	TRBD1	TGTGCCAGCAGCGTGGGACAGGGGGATCAGCCCCAGCATTTT	CASSVGQGDQPQHF
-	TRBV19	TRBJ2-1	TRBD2	TGTGCCAGTAGTGTACCGACAGGGGGACTAGCGGGAGACTACAATGAGCAGTTCTTC	CASSVPTGGLAGDYNEQFF
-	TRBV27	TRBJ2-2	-	TGTGCCAGCAGTTTTGCGCTAACGAACACCGGGGAGCTGTTTTTT	CASSFALTNTGELFF
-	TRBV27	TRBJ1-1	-	TGTGCCAGCAGTTTATCTCGAGCCAACACTGAAGCTTTCTTT	CASSLSRANTEAFF
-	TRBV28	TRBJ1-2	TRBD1	TGTGCCATAAAACAGGGGGCAGAAAATGGCTACACCTTC	CAIKQGAENGYTF
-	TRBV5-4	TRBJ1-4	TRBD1	TGTGCCTATAGCGGGACAGGGCTTTATACTAATGAAAAACTGTTTTTT	CAYSGTGLYTNEKLFF
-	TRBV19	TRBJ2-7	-	TGTGCCAGTACCCAAGGACGGGATTTCTACGAGCAGTACTTC	CASTQGRDFYEQYF
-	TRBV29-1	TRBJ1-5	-	TGCAGCGTTTCCGGGGGTGAGGATCAGCCCCAGCATTTT	CSVSGGEDQPQHF
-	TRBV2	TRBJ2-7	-	TGTGCCAGCCTCGGTCAGGCCTACGAGCAGTACTTC	CASLGQAYEQYF
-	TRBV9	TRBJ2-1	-	TGTGCCAGCAGCGCCTCCGGCCTAGCCAATGAGCAGTTCTTC	CASSASGLANEQFF
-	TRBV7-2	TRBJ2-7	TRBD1	TGTGCCAGCAGCTCCCGGGACAGGGCCTACGAGCAGTACTTC	CASSSRDRAYEQYF
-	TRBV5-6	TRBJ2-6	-	TGTGCCAGCAGTGTGTACTTTGGGGCCAACGTCCTGACTTTC	CASSVYFGANVLTF
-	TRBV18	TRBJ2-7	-	TGTGCCAGCTCACCAAAGGGGGTGGGCTACGAGCAGTACTTC	CASSPKGVGYEQYF
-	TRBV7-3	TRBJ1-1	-	TGTGCCAGCAGCTTAAGCCCAGGGAACACAATGAACACTGAAGCTTTCTTT	CASSLSPGNTMNTEAFF
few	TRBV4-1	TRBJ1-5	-	TGCGCCAGCAGCCAAGGCCAGAATAGCAATCAGCCCCAGCATTTT	CASSQGQNSNQPQHF
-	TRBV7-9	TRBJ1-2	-	TGTGCCAGCAGCATGACAGATTCTAACTATGGCTACACCTTC	CASSMTDSNYGYTF
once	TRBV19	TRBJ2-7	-	TGTGCCAGTACCCCAGGGCGATCCTACGAGCAGTACTTC	CASTPGRSYEQYF
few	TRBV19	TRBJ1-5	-	TGTGCCAGTAGCGAGAGGGTCTATAGCAATCAGCCCCAGCATTTT	CASSERVYSNQPQHF
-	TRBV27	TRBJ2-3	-	TGTGCCAGCGGGCAGGAAACAGATACGCAGTATTTT	CASGQETDTQYF
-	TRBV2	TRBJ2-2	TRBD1	TGTGCCACTCCGACAGGGGCCGGGGAGCTGTTTTTT	CATPTGAGELFF
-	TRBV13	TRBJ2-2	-	TGTGCCAGCAGCCGGCGGGTGGCGACCGGGGAGCTGTTTTTT	CASSRRVATGELFF